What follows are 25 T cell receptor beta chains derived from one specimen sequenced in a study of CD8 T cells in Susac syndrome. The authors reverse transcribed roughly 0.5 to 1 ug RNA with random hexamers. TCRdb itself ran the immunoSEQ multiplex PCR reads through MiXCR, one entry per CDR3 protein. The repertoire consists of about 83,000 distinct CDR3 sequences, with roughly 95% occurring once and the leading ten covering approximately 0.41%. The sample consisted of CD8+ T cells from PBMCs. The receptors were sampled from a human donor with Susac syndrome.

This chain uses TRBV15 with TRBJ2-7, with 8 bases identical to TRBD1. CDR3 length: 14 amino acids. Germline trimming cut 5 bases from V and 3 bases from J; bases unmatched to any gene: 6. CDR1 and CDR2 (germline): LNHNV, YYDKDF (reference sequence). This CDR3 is CATSAGQVDYEQYF. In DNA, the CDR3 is TGTGCCACCAGCGCGGGACAGGTGGACTACGAGCAGTACTTC.

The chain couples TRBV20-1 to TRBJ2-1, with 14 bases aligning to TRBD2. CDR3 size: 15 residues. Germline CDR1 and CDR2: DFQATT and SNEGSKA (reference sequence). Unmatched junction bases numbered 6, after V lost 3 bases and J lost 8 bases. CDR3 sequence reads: CSASYGTSGSDEQFF. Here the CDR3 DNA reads TGCAGTGCTAGCTACGGGACTAGCGGGAGTGATGAGCAGTTCTTC.

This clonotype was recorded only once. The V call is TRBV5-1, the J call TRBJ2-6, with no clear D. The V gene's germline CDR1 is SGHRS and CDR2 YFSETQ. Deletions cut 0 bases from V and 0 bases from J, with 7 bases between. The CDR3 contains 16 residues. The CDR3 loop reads CASSLEGFSGANVLTF. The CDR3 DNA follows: TGCGCCAGCAGCTTGGAGGGCTTCTCTGGGGCCAACGTCCTGACTTTC.

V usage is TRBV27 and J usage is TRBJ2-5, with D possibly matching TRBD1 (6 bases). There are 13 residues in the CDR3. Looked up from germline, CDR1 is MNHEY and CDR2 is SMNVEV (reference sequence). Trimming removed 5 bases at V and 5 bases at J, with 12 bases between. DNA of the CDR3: TGTGCCAGCAGTGAAACAGGGTGGGAGACCCAGTACTTC. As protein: CASSETGWETQYF.

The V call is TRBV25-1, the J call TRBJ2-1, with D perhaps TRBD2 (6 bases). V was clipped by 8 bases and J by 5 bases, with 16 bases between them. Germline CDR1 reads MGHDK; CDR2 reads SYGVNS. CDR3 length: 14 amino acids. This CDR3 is CASGWGGADNEQFF. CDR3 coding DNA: TGTGCCAGCGGGTGGGGCGGGGCAGACAATGAGCAGTTCTTC. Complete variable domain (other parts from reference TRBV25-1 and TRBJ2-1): EADIYQTPRYLVIGTGKKITLECSQTMGHDKMYWYQQDPGMELHLIHYSYGVNSTEKGDLSSESTVSRIRTEHFPLTLESARPSHTSQYLCASGWGGADNEQFFGPGTRLTVL.

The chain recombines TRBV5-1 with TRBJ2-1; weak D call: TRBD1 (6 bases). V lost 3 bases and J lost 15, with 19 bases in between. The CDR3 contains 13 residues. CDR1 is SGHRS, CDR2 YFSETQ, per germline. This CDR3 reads CASSSRQASVGFF. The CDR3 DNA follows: TGCGCCAGCAGCTCTCGACAGGCTTCGGTGGGGTTCTTC.

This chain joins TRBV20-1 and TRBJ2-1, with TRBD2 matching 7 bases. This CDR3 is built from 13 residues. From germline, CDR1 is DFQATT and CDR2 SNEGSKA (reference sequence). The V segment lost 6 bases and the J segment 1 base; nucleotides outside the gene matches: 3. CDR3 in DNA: TGCAGTGCCCCGGGAGGTTCCTACAATGAGCAGTTCTTC. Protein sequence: CSAPGGSYNEQFF.

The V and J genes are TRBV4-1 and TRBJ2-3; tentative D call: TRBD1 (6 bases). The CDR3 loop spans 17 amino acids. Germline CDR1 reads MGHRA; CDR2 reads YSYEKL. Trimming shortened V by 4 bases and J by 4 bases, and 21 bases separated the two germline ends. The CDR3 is CASSLSPGRGGADTQYF. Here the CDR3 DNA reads TGCGCCAGCAGCCTAAGCCCGGGCAGGGGTGGCGCAGATACGCAGTATTTT.

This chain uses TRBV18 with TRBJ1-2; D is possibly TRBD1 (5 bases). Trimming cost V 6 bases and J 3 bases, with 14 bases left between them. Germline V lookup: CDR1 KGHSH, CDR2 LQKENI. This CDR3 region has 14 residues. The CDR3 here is CASSSSRGDYGYTF. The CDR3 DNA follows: TGTGCCAGCTCGTCTAGTCGGGGGGACTATGGCTACACCTTC.

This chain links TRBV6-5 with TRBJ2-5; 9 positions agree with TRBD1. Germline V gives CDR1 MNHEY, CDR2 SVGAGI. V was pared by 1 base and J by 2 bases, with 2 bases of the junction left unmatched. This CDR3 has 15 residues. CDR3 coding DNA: TGTGCCAGCAGTTACTGGGGACAGGGACAAGAGACCCAGTACTTC. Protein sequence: CASSYWGQGQETQYF.

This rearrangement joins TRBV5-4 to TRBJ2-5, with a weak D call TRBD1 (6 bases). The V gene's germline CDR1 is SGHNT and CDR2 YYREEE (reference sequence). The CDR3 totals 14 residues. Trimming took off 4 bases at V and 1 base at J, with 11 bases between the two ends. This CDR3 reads CASSRTELQETQYF. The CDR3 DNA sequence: TGTGCCAGCAGCCGGACAGAGCTCCAAGAGACCCAGTACTTC. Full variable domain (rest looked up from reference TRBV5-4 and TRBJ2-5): ETGVTQSPTHLIKTRGQQVTLRCSSQSGHNTVSWYQQALGQGPQFIFQYYREEENGRGNFPPRFSGLQFPNYSSELNVNALELDDSALYLCASSRTELQETQYFGPGTRLLVL.

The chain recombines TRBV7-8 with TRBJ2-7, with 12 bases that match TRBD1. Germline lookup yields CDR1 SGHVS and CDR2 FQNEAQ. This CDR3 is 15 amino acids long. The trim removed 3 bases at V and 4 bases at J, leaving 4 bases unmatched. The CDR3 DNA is TGTGCCAGCAGCTTCCGGGACAGGGGGCTGTACGAGCAGTACTTC. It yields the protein CASSFRDRGLYEQYF.

The CDR3 bases are TGTGCCAGCATTTTCGGACAGGGGGCATCGGGTGAGCAGTTCTTC. It specifies CASIFGQGASGEQFF. The chain combines TRBV27 with TRBJ2-1; 11 nucleotides align to TRBD1. Germline values: CDR1 MNHEY, CDR2 SMNVEV (reference sequence). V shed 7 bases and J 9 bases; nucleotides not matched to a gene: 11. This CDR3 has 15 residues.

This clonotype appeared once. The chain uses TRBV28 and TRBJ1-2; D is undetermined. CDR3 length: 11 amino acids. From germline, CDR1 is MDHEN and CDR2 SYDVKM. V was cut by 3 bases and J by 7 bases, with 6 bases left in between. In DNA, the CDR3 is TGTGCCAGCAGTTTGGCGCGTGGCTACACCTTC. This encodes CASSLARGYTF.

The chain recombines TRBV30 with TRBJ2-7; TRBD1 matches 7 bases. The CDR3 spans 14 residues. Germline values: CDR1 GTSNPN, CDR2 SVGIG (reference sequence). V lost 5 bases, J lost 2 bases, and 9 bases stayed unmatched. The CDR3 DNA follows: TGTGCCTGGGGAGAACAGGGGATCCCCTACGAGCAGTACTTC. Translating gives CAWGEQGIPYEQYF.

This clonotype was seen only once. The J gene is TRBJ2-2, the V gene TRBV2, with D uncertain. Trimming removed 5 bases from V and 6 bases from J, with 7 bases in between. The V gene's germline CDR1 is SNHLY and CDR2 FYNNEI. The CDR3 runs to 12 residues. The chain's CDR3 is CASSRTSGELFF. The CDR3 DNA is TGTGCCAGCAGTAGGACCTCCGGGGAGCTGTTTTTT.

The CDR3: CSARCGQETQYF. The CDR3 nucleotides are TGCAGTGCTAGGTGTGGGCAAGAGACCCAGTACTTC. The rearrangement joins TRBV20-1 to TRBJ2-5; D not resolved. The CDR3 consists of 12 residues. The ends were cut back, 3 bases at V and 2 bases at J, with 7 bases in the middle. Germline V CDR1 and CDR2: DFQATT, SNEGSKA (reference sequence).

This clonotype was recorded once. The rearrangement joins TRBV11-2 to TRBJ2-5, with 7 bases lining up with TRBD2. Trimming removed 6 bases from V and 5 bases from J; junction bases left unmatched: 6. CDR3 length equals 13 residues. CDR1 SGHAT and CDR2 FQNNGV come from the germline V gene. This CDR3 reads CASRATSFETQYF. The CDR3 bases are TGTGCCAGCAGAGCGACTAGCTTCGAGACCCAGTACTTC.

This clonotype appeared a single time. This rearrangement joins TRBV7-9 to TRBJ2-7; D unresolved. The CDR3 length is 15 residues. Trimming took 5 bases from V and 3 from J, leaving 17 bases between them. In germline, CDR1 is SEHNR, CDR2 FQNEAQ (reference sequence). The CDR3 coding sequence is TGTGCCAGCAGCCCCATCAATTATGGCGACTACGAGCAGTACTTC. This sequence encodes CASSPINYGDYEQYF.

Here the CDR3 reads CSARDRRGFGYGYTF. The CDR3 DNA follows: TGCAGTGCTAGAGATCGTAGGGGATTCGGCTATGGCTACACCTTC. This chain joins TRBV20-1 and TRBJ1-2; D is possibly TRBD1 (5 bases). V gave up 0 bases and J gave up 4 bases, with 15 bases separating them. Germline V lookup: CDR1 DFQATT, CDR2 SNEGSKA (reference sequence). The CDR3 contains 15 residues.

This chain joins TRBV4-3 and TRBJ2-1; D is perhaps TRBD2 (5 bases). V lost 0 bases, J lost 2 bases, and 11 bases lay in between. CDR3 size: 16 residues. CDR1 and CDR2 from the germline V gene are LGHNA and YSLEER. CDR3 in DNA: TGCGCCAGCAGCCAAGAAGCAAGCGGCGCCTACAATGAGCAGTTCTTC. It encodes CASSQEASGAYNEQFF.

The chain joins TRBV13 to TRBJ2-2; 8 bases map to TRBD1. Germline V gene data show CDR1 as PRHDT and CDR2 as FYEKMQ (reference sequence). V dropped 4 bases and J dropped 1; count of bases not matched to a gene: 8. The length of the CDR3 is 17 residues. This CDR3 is CASSSQSDRGNTGELFF. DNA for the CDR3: TGTGCCAGCAGCTCACAATCTGACAGGGGGAACACCGGGGAGCTGTTTTTT.

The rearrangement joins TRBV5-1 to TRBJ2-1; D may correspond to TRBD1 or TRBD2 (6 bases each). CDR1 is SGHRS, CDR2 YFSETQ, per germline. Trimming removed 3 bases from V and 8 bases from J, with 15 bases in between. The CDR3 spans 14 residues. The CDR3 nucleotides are TGCGCCAGCAGCTACCGGGAGCCAGGGGATGAGCAGTTCTTC. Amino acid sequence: CASSYREPGDEQFF.

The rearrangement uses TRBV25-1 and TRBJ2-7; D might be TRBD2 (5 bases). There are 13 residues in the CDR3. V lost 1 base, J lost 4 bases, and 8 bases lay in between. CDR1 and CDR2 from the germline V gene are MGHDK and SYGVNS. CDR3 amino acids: CASSEFGDYEQYF. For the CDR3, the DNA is TGTGCCAGCAGTGAATTCGGGGATTACGAGCAGTACTTC.

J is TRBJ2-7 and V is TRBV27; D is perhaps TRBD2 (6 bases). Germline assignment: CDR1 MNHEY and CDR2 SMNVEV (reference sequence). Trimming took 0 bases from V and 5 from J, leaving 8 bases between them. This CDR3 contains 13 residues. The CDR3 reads CASSLSRTNEQYF. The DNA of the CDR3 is TGTGCCAGCAGTTTATCGAGGACTAACGAGCAGTACTTC.